The 30 T cell receptor beta chains below were found in one sample sequenced in a study of blood T cell repertoires in COVID-19. Profiling relied on immunoSEQ multiplex PCR, and the TCRdb table lists in-frame clones only, not all of them. The repertoire has 100,000 to 150,000 clones, roughly 90% of them found once; the top ten carry 7.6%. Material for sequencing was peripheral blood. The receptors come from a middle-aged man with acute or convalescent COVID-19.

The chain combines TRBV4-3 with TRBJ2-7, with 13 bases lining up with TRBD2. CDR1 and CDR2 from the germline V gene are LGHNA and YSLEER. Trimming at V came to 1 base and at J to 0 bases, leaving 9 bases not matched to a gene. The CDR3 loop spans 19 amino acids. DNA of the CDR3: TGCGCCAGCAGCCAAGGATGGGGACTAGCGGGACCTTTCTCCTACGAGCAGTACTTC. It translates to CASSQGWGLAGPFSYEQYF.

V and J are TRBV30 and TRBJ1-2; 7 bases agree with TRBD1. J was trimmed by 7 bases and V by 3 bases; bases with no gene match: 8. CDR1 and CDR2 (germline): GTSNPN, SVGIG (reference sequence). The length of the CDR3 is 13 residues. The CDR3 region is CAWRITDRAGYTF. Written as DNA, the CDR3 is TGTGCCTGGAGAATAACTGACAGGGCTGGCTACACCTTC.

This chain joins TRBV11-2 and TRBJ2-7; D ambiguous. CDR1 is SGHAT, CDR2 FQNNGV, per germline. The CDR3 covers 14 residues. Trimming left V 0 bases short and J 3 bases short, with 9 bases between. DNA of the CDR3: TGTGCCAGCAGCTTAGATGGGCCGAACTACGAGCAGTACTTC. It encodes CASSLDGPNYEQYF.

The genes are TRBV27 and TRBJ1-2, with 7 bases matching TRBD1. The CDR3 length is 16 residues. Germline values: CDR1 MNHEY, CDR2 SMNVEV (reference sequence). V lost 5 bases to trimming and J lost 2 bases; unmatched junction nucleotides: 11. The CDR3 protein is CASSPHTGDFNYGYTF. The CDR3 bases are TGTGCCAGCAGTCCCCACACAGGGGACTTCAACTATGGCTACACCTTC.

This clone turned up a few times. The chain is built from TRBV6-5 and TRBJ1-6; weak D call: TRBD1 (5 bases). The CDR3 runs 14 residues. CDR1 and CDR2 (germline): MNHEY, SVGAGI. Trimming left V 6 bases short and J 5 bases short, with 11 bases between. The CDR3 sequence: CASRPVTDNSPLHF. The CDR3 DNA follows: TGTGCCAGCAGACCCGTGACAGATAATTCACCCCTCCACTTT.

The chain joins TRBV19 to TRBJ2-3, with TRBD1 matching 7 bases. Germline V CDR1 and CDR2: LNHDA, SQIVND (reference sequence). Unmatched junction bases numbered 6, after V lost 3 bases and J lost 0 bases. This CDR3 region has 16 residues. CDR3 residues: CASSITGASSTDTQYF. The CDR3 DNA follows: TGTGCCAGTAGTATCACAGGGGCATCTAGCACAGATACGCAGTATTTT.

The rearrangement uses TRBV7-9 and TRBJ2-1, with D possibly TRBD1 on 6 matching bases. The CDR3 loop spans 15 amino acids. Germline values: CDR1 SEHNR, CDR2 FQNEAQ (reference sequence). Trimming took 1 base from V and 5 from J, leaving 12 bases between them. The chain's CDR3 is CASSLGWGLDNEQFF. Written as DNA, the CDR3 is TGTGCCAGCAGCTTAGGATGGGGGCTGGACAATGAGCAGTTCTTC.

The genes are TRBV5-4 and TRBJ2-3, with TRBD1 matching 8 bases. There are 17 residues in the CDR3. The germline V gene has CDR1 SGHNT and CDR2 YYREEE (reference sequence). J lost 1 base, V lost 0 bases, and 7 bases had no gene match. In nucleotides, the CDR3 is TGTGCCAGCAGCTTGGTTCAGGGGGCTCGCGGCACAGATACGCAGTATTTT. The encoded protein is CASSLVQGARGTDTQYF.

Only one count was recorded for this clone. The rearrangement joins TRBV9 to TRBJ1-1; D is unresolved. The germline CDR1 and CDR2 sequences are SGDLS and YYNGEE. V lost 4 bases to trimming and J lost 4 bases, with 11 bases between them. The CDR3 has 13 amino acids. The CDR3 loop is CASSSRVTTEAFF. In nucleotides, the CDR3 is TGTGCCAGCAGCTCCCGGGTAACCACTGAAGCTTTCTTT.

V usage is TRBV9 and J usage is TRBJ2-5; D may be TRBD1 (6 bases). This CDR3 region has 17 residues. Germline CDR1 and CDR2: SGDLS and YYNGEE. Trimming took 3 bases from V and 0 from J, leaving 18 bases between them. The CDR3 loop reads CASSDRRRTDYQETQYF. CDR3 DNA sequence: TGTGCCAGCAGCGACCGGAGACGGACAGACTACCAAGAGACCCAGTACTTC.

The chain has TRBV18 and TRBJ2-5, with 7 nucleotides matching TRBD1. CDR1 and CDR2 (germline): KGHSH, LQKENI. The V and J ends lost 3 bases and 9 bases, in that order; junction bases with no gene match: 19. The CDR3 is made up of 17 amino acids. The CDR3 loop reads CASSPEQGPAQVRAQYF. For the CDR3, the DNA is TGTGCCAGCTCACCGGAACAGGGGCCCGCTCAAGTCAGGGCCCAGTACTTC.

CDR3 in amino acids: CASSNRLAGVPRYNEQFF. The DNA for the CDR3 is TGTGCCAGTAGTAACAGACTAGCGGGAGTCCCGAGATACAATGAGCAGTTCTTC. The chain has TRBV19 and TRBJ2-1, with 12 bases lining up with TRBD2. V dropped 4 bases and J dropped 4; count of bases not matched to a gene: 11. CDR1 is LNHDA and CDR2 is SQIVND in the germline V gene (reference sequence). The CDR3 has 18 residues. The variable domain in full, completed from reference TRBV19 and TRBJ2-1, reads DGGITQSPKYLFRKEGQNVTLSCEQNLNHDAMYWYRQDPGQGLRLIYYSQIVNDFQKGDIAEGYSVSREKKESFPLTVTSAQKNPTAFYLCASSNRLAGVPRYNEQFFGPGTRLTVL.

This clone has a single count. DNA of the CDR3: TGTGCCAGCCAACATACAGGGGGGACTGAAGCTTTCTTT. It encodes CASQHTGGTEAFF. This sequence joins TRBV5-5 and TRBJ1-1, with TRBD1 matching over 8 bases. The CDR3 runs 13 residues. Germline V CDR1 and CDR2: SGHKS, YYEKEE (reference sequence). The V gene end was trimmed by 7 bases and the J gene end by 5 bases; junction bases not matched to a gene: 7.

The chain employs TRBV5-4 and TRBJ1-2, with 11 bases identical to TRBD1. CDR1 is SGHNT, CDR2 YYREEE, per germline (reference sequence). The CDR3 sequence is 17 residues long. V was pared by 4 bases and J by 1 base, with 9 bases of the junction left unmatched. The CDR3, as DNA: TGTGCCAGCAGCCTCGGACAGGGGGCCTTACTTAACTATGGCTACACCTTC. This sequence encodes CASSLGQGALLNYGYTF.

The V call is TRBV5-1, the J call TRBJ2-7; 7 bases map to TRBD2. CDR1 and CDR2 from the germline V gene are SGHRS and YFSETQ. The CDR3 has 16 residues. V lost 1 base and J lost 4; bases outside the gene matches: 11. DNA of the CDR3: TGCGCCAGCAGCTTGTTTGGGGGAGGGCCCGGGTACGAGCAGTACTTC. Its translation is CASSLFGGGPGYEQYF.

V and J are TRBV30 and TRBJ2-7, with D perhaps TRBD1 (6 bases). Trimming took 4 bases from V and 4 from J, leaving 23 bases between them. The CDR3 is made up of 16 amino acids. The germline CDR1 and CDR2 sequences are GTSNPN and SVGIG (reference sequence). CDR3 sequence: CAWNLRYGTRIYEQYF. The CDR3, as DNA: TGTGCCTGGAACCTTCGTTACGGGACACGGATTTACGAGCAGTACTTC. The variable domain in full, with the rest retrieved from reference TRBV30 and TRBJ2-7, is SQTIHQWPATLVQPVGSPLSLECTVEGTSNPNLYWYRQAAGRGLQLLFYSVGIGQISSEVPQNLSASRPQDRQFILSSKKLLLSDSGFYLCAWNLRYGTRIYEQYFGPGTRLTVT.

The rearrangement links TRBV7-2 to TRBJ2-5, with D tentatively TRBD2 (6 bases). The CDR3 covers 16 residues. Trimming shortened V by 0 bases and J by 0 bases, and 11 bases separated the two germline ends. Germline V gene lookup returns CDR1 SGHTA and CDR2 FQGNSA. CDR3 residues: CASSLAGRTNQETQYF. The CDR3 DNA reads as TGTGCCAGCAGCTTAGCGGGGCGGACTAACCAAGAGACCCAGTACTTC.

This clone was observed many times. The J gene is TRBJ2-3, the V gene TRBV25-1; a weak D match, TRBD1 (5 bases). This CDR3 spans 14 amino acids. V lost 6 bases and J 2 bases, leaving 12 bases between the germline ends. The germline V gene encodes CDR1 MGHDK and CDR2 SYGVNS. CDR3 bases: TGTGCCAGCAGCTATGTAGGGGTCACAGATACGCAGTATTTT. It is translated as CASSYVGVTDTQYF.

CDR3 region: CASSPRQGASNYGYTF. The CDR3 DNA sequence: TGTGCCAGCAGCCCCCGGCAGGGGGCATCGAACTATGGCTACACCTTC. This chain joins TRBV7-8 and TRBJ1-2; 8 positions agree with TRBD1. V gave up 5 bases and J gave up 2 bases; unmatched junction bases: 10. This CDR3 spans 16 amino acids. In germline, CDR1 is SGHVS, CDR2 FQNEAQ.

The genes are TRBV3-1 (or the pseudogene TRBV3-2) and TRBJ2-1, with D maybe TRBD2 (6 bases). V was trimmed by 0 bases and J by 7 bases, leaving 13 bases between them. The CDR3 is made up of 15 amino acids. CDR1 and CDR2 from the germline V gene are LGHDT and YNNKEL (reference sequence). The CDR3 nucleotides read TGTGCCAGCAGCCAAGATCGGGGGAGATTGAATGAGCAGTTCTTC. Its protein product is CASSQDRGRLNEQFF.

The rearrangement joins TRBV19 to TRBJ1-5; D perhaps matches TRBD1 (5 bases). Germline V gene data show CDR1 as LNHDA and CDR2 as SQIVND (reference sequence). With 5 bases removed from V and 0 bases from J, the gap between germline ends came to 14 bases. The length of the CDR3 is 16 residues. The CDR3 loop is CASSLLGGGSNQPQHF. DNA of the CDR3: TGTGCCAGTAGTCTCCTCGGGGGGGGTAGCAATCAGCCCCAGCATTTT.

This clone was observed a single time. This chain connects TRBV25-1 to TRBJ2-3; 9 bases line up with TRBD2. Looked up from germline, CDR1 is MGHDK and CDR2 is SYGVNS. J was trimmed by 4 bases and V by 3 bases; bases with no gene match: 5. The CDR3 extends over 15 amino acids. Here the CDR3 reads CASSETGGRADTQYF. CDR3 bases: TGTGCCAGCAGTGAGACGGGCGGGAGGGCAGATACGCAGTATTTT.

The chain combines TRBV14 with TRBJ2-1; D call uncertain. The CDR3 is 13 residues long. With 0 bases removed from V and 8 bases from J, the gap between germline ends came to 8 bases. CDR1 and CDR2 (germline): SGHDN, FVKESK. CDR3 DNA: TGTGCCAGCAGCCAAGATTGGCGGTATGAGCAGTTCTTC. Its protein is CASSQDWRYEQFF.

This rearrangement joins TRBV29-1 to TRBJ1-1; the D is unclear. Trimming shortened V by 4 bases and J by 4 bases, and 7 bases separated the two germline ends. The CDR3 runs 11 residues. Germline values: CDR1 SQVTM, CDR2 ANQGSEA. This chain's CDR3 is CSVAGSTEAFF. DNA for the CDR3: TGCAGCGTTGCAGGAAGCACTGAAGCTTTCTTT.

The rearrangement links TRBV27 to TRBJ1-2; 8 nucleotides align to TRBD1. J lost 7 bases, V lost 3 bases, and 10 bases had no gene match. The CDR3 totals 15 residues. CDR1 is MNHEY and CDR2 is SMNVEV in the germline V gene (reference sequence). CDR3: CASSFYRQGAGGYTF. The DNA for the CDR3 is TGTGCCAGCAGTTTCTATCGGCAGGGGGCAGGTGGCTACACCTTC.

V gene TRBV18 combines with J gene TRBJ1-1, with 11 bases fitting TRBD1. The CDR3 spans 16 residues. CDR1 KGHSH and CDR2 LQKENI come from the germline V gene. Germline trimming cut 3 bases from V and 6 bases from J; bases unmatched to any gene: 9. The CDR3 loop is CASSPLMGQGGSEAFF. The CDR3 DNA reads as TGTGCCAGCTCACCCTTAATGGGACAGGGGGGTTCTGAAGCTTTCTTT.

A remark on this clone: The germline gene is not matched at one end of the junction; a read error may be the cause. V is TRBV5-1 and J is TRBJ2-7, with D possibly being TRBD2 (6 bases). Germline V gives CDR1 SGHRS, CDR2 YFSETQ. The length of the CDR3 is 12 residues. CDR3 DNA: TGCGCCAGCAGCTTATCCGGGACTTTACAATTCTTC. Its protein is CASSLSGTLQFF. Using reference TRBV5-1 and TRBJ2-7 for the parts outside the CDR3, the full variable domain is KAGVTQTPRYLIKTRGQQVTLSCSPISGHRSVSWYQQTPGQGLQFLFEYFSETQRNKGNFPGRFSGRQFSNSRSEMNVSTLELGDSALYLCASSLSGTLQFFGPGTRLTVT.

The V and J genes are TRBV30 and TRBJ1-6, with D perhaps matching TRBD1 (6 bases). Trimming took 1 base from V and 6 from J, leaving 7 bases between them. CDR3 size: 13 residues. Germline lookup yields CDR1 GTSNPN and CDR2 SVGIG (reference sequence). In DNA, the CDR3 is TGTGCCTGGAGTGCCAGGGGTAATTCACCCCTCCACTTT. Amino acids: CAWSARGNSPLHF.

This clone was detected a few times. This chain joins TRBV30 and TRBJ1-1; tentatively, D is TRBD1 (5 bases). CDR1 GTSNPN and CDR2 SVGIG come from the germline V gene (reference sequence). With 2 bases removed from V and 4 bases from J, the gap between germline ends came to 11 bases. The CDR3 covers 13 residues. CDR3 in DNA: TGTGCCTGGAGTCAGGGTAGGGGCACTGAAGCTTTCTTT. Translated: CAWSQGRGTEAFF. Filled out from reference TRBV30 and TRBJ1-1, the complete variable domain reads SQTIHQWPATLVQPVGSPLSLECTVEGTSNPNLYWYRQAAGRGLQLLFYSVGIGQISSEVPQNLSASRPQDRQFILSSKKLLLSDSGFYLCAWSQGRGTEAFFGQGTRLTVV.

The V gene is TRBV18, the J gene TRBJ2-4, with 7 bases lining up with TRBD2. Per the germline V gene, CDR1 is KGHSH and CDR2 is LQKENI. The CDR3 sequence is 16 residues long. After removal of 5 bases from V and 1 base from J, the junction contained 8 bases not matched to a gene. The CDR3: CASSSTVLAAKNIQYF. The CDR3 DNA is TGTGCCAGCTCATCGACAGTACTAGCGGCCAAAAACATTCAGTACTTC.